This record looks at one T cell receptor beta chain sequence and its context. The antigen is undetermined. The sample belongs to a study of T cell responses to AZD1222 COVID-19 vaccine. Across the whole study: The study pooled second doses at about 4 or about 12 weeks.

General study points: It was only a handful of AZD1222 recipients who were seropositive at baseline. It was only after the peak T cell response that any repertoires were sampled.

V was trimmed by 4 bases and J by 6 bases, leaving 15 bases between them. Per the germline V gene, CDR1 is LNHDA and CDR2 is SQIVND (reference sequence). The CDR3 covers 15 residues. Some clones are missing from TCRdb's copy, which holds only in-frame ones; the method was immunoSEQ multiplex PCR. The table lists around 140,000 clones, over 75% of them singletons. The sequence was collected from an adult in good health. The V gene is TRBV19, the J gene TRBJ1-4; possibly TRBD1 for D (6 bases). Sequencing was performed on peripheral blood, taken on day 0 of AZD1222 vaccination. DNA of the CDR3: TGTGCCAGTAGTAACAGAGGGCAGGGGTATGAAAAACTGTTTTTT. Protein product: CASSNRGQGYEKLFF.